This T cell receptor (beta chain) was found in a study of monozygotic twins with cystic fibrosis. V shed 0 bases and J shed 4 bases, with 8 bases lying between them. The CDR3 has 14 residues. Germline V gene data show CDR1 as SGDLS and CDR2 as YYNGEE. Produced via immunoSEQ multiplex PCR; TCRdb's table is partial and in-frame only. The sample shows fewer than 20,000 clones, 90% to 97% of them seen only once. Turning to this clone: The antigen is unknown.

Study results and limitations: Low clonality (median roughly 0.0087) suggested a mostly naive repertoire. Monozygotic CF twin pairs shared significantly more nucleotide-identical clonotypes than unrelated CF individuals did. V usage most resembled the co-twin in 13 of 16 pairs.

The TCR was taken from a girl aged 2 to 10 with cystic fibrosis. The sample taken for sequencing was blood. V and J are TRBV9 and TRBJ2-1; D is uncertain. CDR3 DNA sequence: TGTGCCAGCAGCGTAGGAGTTTCATACAATGAGCAGTTCTTC. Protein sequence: CASSVGVSYNEQFF.